Detailed here is one TCR beta chain. Antigen: not known. These data are taken from a study of OX40 agonist ivuxolimab in advanced cancers. Across the study: The drug used for patients, ivuxolimab, was an agonistic anti-OX40 (CD134) antibody.

Clones were sequenced by immunoSEQ multiplex PCR, and TCRdb holds only the in-frame ones, with some missing. The sample includes roughly 50,000 clones, approximately 84% of them seen just once. Whole-study findings and limits: Circulating CD4+ and CD8+ T cells showed clonal expansion by week 6 at 0.1 to 3.0 mg/kg.

Sample: CD4+ or CD8+ T cells sorted from blood, taken in a trial of the OX40 agonist ivuxolimab. This receptor was taken from an adult with an advanced solid tumor such as melanoma, head and neck, liver or kidney cancer.

CDR3 in amino acids: CASSDTGVAEQFF. The CDR3 nucleotides are TGTGCCAGCAGCGATACAGGGGTAGCTGAGCAGTTCTTC. This chain connects TRBV6-1 to TRBJ2-1; 7 bases fit TRBD1. Trimming removed 6 bases from V and 9 bases from J; junction bases left unmatched: 8. CDR1 is MNHNS and CDR2 is SASEGT in the germline V gene. The CDR3 consists of 13 residues.